What follows is one T cell receptor (beta chain) and its context. The trim removed 6 bases at V and 3 bases at J, leaving 12 bases unmatched. CDR1 SGHTA and CDR2 FQGTGA come from the germline V gene. The CDR3 is made up of 19 amino acids. The data belong to a study of cytomegalovirus exposure and HLA in healthy donors. Primers for the PCR totalled 60 Vbeta and 13 Jbeta. Generated by immunoSEQ multiplex PCR, the TCRdb table keeps only in-frame clones and is missing some. The table has approximately 130,000 clones, approximately 77% seen once. This clonotype was obtained from a man between 18 and 35 years old in good health and CMV-seronegative. The sequenced material came from PBMCs. The rearrangement joins TRBV7-3 to TRBJ2-2; 14 nucleotides agree with TRBD2. The chain's CDR3 is CASSRKTSGGAGDTGELFF. The CDR3 DNA reads as TGTGCCAGCAGTCGCAAGACTAGCGGGGGGGCCGGAGACACCGGGGAGCTGTTTTTT.